The 4 T cell receptor beta chains below all came from one sample that was sequenced in a study of shared T cell receptors in the human thymus. The table came from immunoSEQ multiplex PCR; TCRdb's copy has only in-frame clones and leaves some out. The sample includes more than 550,000 clones, over 75% of them seen just once. These data were also filed under a second study, of human thymus T cells.

Sequenced sample: thymocytes. These receptors originate from a girl under three years old with a congenital heart defect.

The V gene is TRBV6-6, the J gene TRBJ1-1; unclear D gene. The CDR3 runs to 13 residues. Germline V gene data show CDR1 as MNHNY and CDR2 as SVGAGI (reference sequence). The germline V and J ends were trimmed by 0 bases and 3 bases, with 5 bases remaining between them. The CDR3 protein is CASSYSEDTEAFF. The CDR3 region has the DNA TGTGCCAGCAGTTACTCGGAGGACACTGAAGCTTTCTTT.

The chain links TRBV9 to TRBJ2-3; D might be TRBD1 (6 bases). This CDR3 comprises 17 residues. Trimming removed 1 base at V and 2 bases at J, with 17 bases between. From germline, CDR1 is SGDLS and CDR2 YYNGEE. CDR3 sequence: CASSVHTGTPLTDTQYF. The CDR3 coding sequence is TGTGCCAGCAGCGTACACACCGGGACACCCCTCACAGATACGCAGTATTTT.

The chain uses TRBV28 and TRBJ2-2, with TRBD2 as a possible D gene (6 bases). Trimming cost V 1 base and J 6 bases, with 18 bases left between them. The CDR3 runs to 17 residues. Germline V gene sequence: CDR1 MDHEN, CDR2 SYDVKM. DNA of the CDR3: TGTGCCAGCAGTTTATTAAGCCTAGCGCAAAGTCCCGGGGAGCTGTTTTTT. Translation: CASSLLSLAQSPGELFF. The variable domain in full, with the rest retrieved from reference TRBV28 and TRBJ2-2, is DVKVTQSSRYLVKRTGEKVFLECVQDMDHENMFWYRQDPGLGLRLIYFSYDVKMKEKGDIPEGYSVSREKKERFSLILESASTNQTSMYLCASSLLSLAQSPGELFFGEGSRLTVL.

The genes are TRBV4-3 and TRBJ1-1; D is perhaps TRBD1 (6 bases). The CDR3 consists of 16 residues. Trimming stripped 4 bases from V and 1 base from J, with 16 bases between. CDR1 is LGHNA and CDR2 is YSLEER in the germline V gene. The DNA for the CDR3 is TGCGCCAGCAGCCCCAAAGTTGACAGGACGAACACTGAAGCTTTCTTT. Translation: CASSPKVDRTNTEAFF.